Listed here are 7 T cell receptor beta chains from one sample, sequenced in a study of blood T cell repertoires in COVID-19. Libraries were prepared by immunoSEQ multiplex PCR; TCRdb keeps only in-frame clonotypes and omits some of them. There are 150,000 or so clones in the sample; roughly 89% occur only once, and 4.5% to 6% lies in the top ten. Specimen: PBMCs or T cells enriched from blood (not recorded which). These receptors were taken from a woman in her forties or fifties who had been exposed to COVID-19.

This clone appeared a single time. The J gene is TRBJ1-6, the V gene TRBV11-2; D is ambiguous. This CDR3 spans 14 amino acids. Trimming removed 3 bases from V and 10 bases from J, with 13 bases in between. Per the germline V gene, CDR1 is SGHAT and CDR2 is FQNNGV. CDR3: CASSFGGVASPLHF. As DNA, the CDR3 is TGTGCCAGCAGCTTTGGCGGGGTAGCGTCACCCCTCCACTTT.

V usage is TRBV2 and J usage is TRBJ2-1; D gene uncertain. Germline CDR1 and CDR2: SNHLY and FYNNEI. CDR3 length: 16 amino acids. V lost 3 bases to trimming and J lost 1 base, with 13 bases between them. The CDR3 DNA sequence: TGTGCCAGCAGTGAGAGTACAGTGCGTTCCTACAATGAGCAGTTCTTC. Protein sequence: CASSESTVRSYNEQFF. The whole variable domain, filled in from reference TRBV2 and TRBJ2-1, reads EPEVTQTPSHQVTQMGQEVILRCVPISNHLYFYWYRQILGQKVEFLVSFYNNEISEKSEIFDDQFSVERPDGSNFTLKIRSTKLEDSAMYFCASSESTVRSYNEQFFGPGTRLTVL.

The rearrangement uses TRBV15 and TRBJ2-7, with TRBD2 as a possible D gene (6 bases). Between the trimmed V and J ends, which lost 0 bases and 0 bases, there was a span of 15 bases. This CDR3 is built from 17 residues. Germline V lookup: CDR1 LNHNV, CDR2 YYDKDF (reference sequence). CDR3 region: CATSRDREEGFSYEQYF. The CDR3, as DNA: TGTGCCACCAGCAGAGATCGAGAGGAGGGATTCTCCTACGAGCAGTACTTC.

The rearrangement joins TRBV16 to TRBJ2-7; a weak D match, TRBD1 (6 bases). The CDR3 runs to 16 residues. CDR1 is KGHSY, CDR2 FQNENV, per germline. The germline V and J ends were trimmed by 2 bases and 3 bases, with 17 bases remaining between them. The CDR3 sequence: CASSQIPPKGDYEQYF. The CDR3 nucleotides read TGTGCCAGCAGCCAAATCCCCCCTAAGGGGGACTACGAGCAGTACTTC.

This clone has only one observation. The genes are TRBV27 and TRBJ1-3; 7 bases align to TRBD1. Per germline, CDR1 MNHEY and CDR2 SMNVEV (reference sequence). CDR3 size: 15 residues. The V and J ends lost 5 bases and 4 bases, in that order; junction bases with no gene match: 8. CDR3 DNA sequence: TGTGCCAGCAGTCCTAAACAGGGGCTGGGAAACACCATATATTTT. Its translation: CASSPKQGLGNTIYF.

The chain links TRBV6-5 to TRBJ1-1, with TRBD1 identical over 10 bases. Germline CDR1 reads MNHEY; CDR2 reads SVGAGI. With 8 bases clipped from V and 3 bases from J, the junction kept 0 bases outside the gene matches. CDR3 length: 12 residues. The CDR3 DNA is TGTGCCAGCGGGACAGGGGACACTGAAGCTTTCTTT. This sequence encodes CASGTGDTEAFF.

The genes are TRBV27 and TRBJ1-5, with 7 bases aligning to TRBD1. CDR3 length: 13 amino acids. From germline, CDR1 is MNHEY and CDR2 SMNVEV (reference sequence). The V and J ends lost 7 bases and 3 bases, in that order; junction bases with no gene match: 3. The CDR3: CASTQGVNQPQHF. CDR3 coding DNA: TGTGCCAGCACCCAGGGGGTCAATCAGCCCCAGCATTTT.